The rows below give T cell receptor beta chains drawn from one sample of a study of T-cell reconstitution after alpha-beta-depleted transplantation in children. TCRdb fed the PCR reads into MiXCR, producing one record per CDR3 protein. Among 500,000 to 600,000 distinct CDR3 sequences listed, approximately 16% were seen once. The material was PBMCs from the stem cell graft donor, obtained from the stem cell graft. These receptors came from a human donor who donated a stem cell graft to a child with acute lymphoblastic leukemia. Each CDR3 is given with its conserved first and last residue. The order of the fields is D gene, V gene, clone size, J gene, CDR3 protein, CDR3 DNA. D genes are given only for firm matches. Size values are once, few and many counts, or a class for expanded clones, and some rows have none.

d_call: NA; v_call: TRBV19; clone_size: NA; j_call: TRBJ1-2; cdr3_aa: CASSIWGRSPDGYTF; cdr3_nt: TGTGCCAGTAGTATCTGGGGGAGAAGTCCTGATGGCTACACCTTC
d_call: TRBD2; v_call: TRBV5-5; clone_size: few; j_call: TRBJ2-1; cdr3_aa: CASSYDPGTSNNEQFF; cdr3_nt: TGTGCCAGCAGCTATGACCCCGGGACTAGCAACAATGAGCAGTTCTTC
d_call: NA; v_call: TRBV20-1; clone_size: NA; j_call: TRBJ2-5; cdr3_aa: CSAHRVGSRETQYF; cdr3_nt: TGCAGTGCTCACCGCGTCGGGAGCCGGGAGACCCAGTACTTC
d_call: NA; v_call: TRBV21-1; clone_size: NA; j_call: TRBJ2-3; cdr3_aa: CASSKRPFRTSSVEDTQYF; cdr3_nt: TGTGCCAGCAGCAAAAGGCCGTTCCGGACTAGCTCGGTAGAGGATACGCAGTATTTT
d_call: NA; v_call: TRBV12-3/TRBV12-4; clone_size: few; j_call: TRBJ2-3; cdr3_aa: CASSFSGRTDTQYF; cdr3_nt: TGTGCCAGCAGCTTTAGCGGACGCACAGATACGCAGTATTTT
d_call: NA; v_call: TRBV6-5; clone_size: few; j_call: TRBJ2-5; cdr3_aa: CASSYSREAETQYF; cdr3_nt: TGTGCCAGCAGTTACTCGCGGGAAGCAGAGACCCAGTACTTC
d_call: NA; v_call: TRBV12-3/TRBV12-4; clone_size: NA; j_call: TRBJ2-3; cdr3_aa: CASSTRHGDTQYF; cdr3_nt: TGTGCCAGCAGTACTAGGCATGGCGATACGCAGTATTTT
d_call: NA; v_call: TRBV29-1; clone_size: few; j_call: TRBJ1-1; cdr3_aa: CSVEGGGWNTEAFF; cdr3_nt: TGCAGCGTTGAGGGTGGGGGATGGAACACTGAAGCTTTCTTT
d_call: NA; v_call: TRBV30; clone_size: NA; j_call: TRBJ2-3; cdr3_aa: CAWSWRGGDTQYF; cdr3_nt: TGTGCCTGGAGTTGGAGGGGCGGAGATACGCAGTATTTT
d_call: TRBD2; v_call: TRBV7-9; clone_size: few; j_call: TRBJ2-5; cdr3_aa: CASSFAGAETQYF; cdr3_nt: TGTGCCAGCAGCTTTGCGGGAGCGGAGACCCAGTACTTC
d_call: TRBD2; v_call: TRBV24-1; clone_size: NA; j_call: TRBJ2-3; cdr3_aa: CATSDLFGGRDTDTQYF; cdr3_nt: TGTGCCACCAGTGATTTGTTCGGCGGGAGGGACACAGATACGCAGTATTTT
d_call: TRBD1; v_call: TRBV15; clone_size: NA; j_call: TRBJ1-5; cdr3_aa: CATSRDWDSYQPQHF; cdr3_nt: TGTGCCACCAGCAGAGATTGGGACAGCTATCAGCCCCAGCATTTT
d_call: TRBD2; v_call: TRBV12-3/TRBV12-4; clone_size: few; j_call: TRBJ2-3; cdr3_aa: CASRVAGATDTQYF; cdr3_nt: TGTGCCAGCAGGGTAGCGGGAGCGACAGATACGCAGTATTTT
d_call: NA; v_call: TRBV5-1; clone_size: NA; j_call: TRBJ1-3; cdr3_aa: CASSLGAGAGGNTIYF; cdr3_nt: TGCGCCAGCAGCTTGGGTGCGGGGGCTGGTGGAAACACCATATATTTT
d_call: NA; v_call: TRBV12-3/TRBV12-4; clone_size: few; j_call: TRBJ2-1; cdr3_aa: CASQEAGSNYNEQFF; cdr3_nt: TGTGCCAGCCAGGAAGCGGGTTCAAACTACAATGAGCAGTTCTTC
d_call: TRBD2; v_call: TRBV12-3/TRBV12-4; clone_size: NA; j_call: TRBJ2-3; cdr3_aa: CASRRRLAIRRGTDTQYF; cdr3_nt: TGTGCCAGCAGGAGAAGACTAGCGATTCGGAGAGGGACAGATACGCAGTATTTT
d_call: TRBD1; v_call: TRBV12-3/TRBV12-4; clone_size: few; j_call: TRBJ2-7; cdr3_aa: CASRGPGTGGYEQYF; cdr3_nt: TGTGCCAGCAGGGGACCAGGGACAGGGGGATACGAGCAGTACTTC
d_call: TRBD2; v_call: TRBV20-1; clone_size: NA; j_call: TRBJ2-7; cdr3_aa: CSAAGGPGEQYF; cdr3_nt: TGCAGTGCGGCGGGAGGGCCGGGGGAGCAGTACTTC
d_call: TRBD1; v_call: TRBV9; clone_size: NA; j_call: TRBJ2-1; cdr3_aa: CASSGKPGGFNNEQFF; cdr3_nt: TGTGCCAGCAGCGGCAAACCAGGGGGCTTTAACAATGAGCAGTTCTTC
d_call: TRBD1; v_call: TRBV20-1; clone_size: NA; j_call: TRBJ2-3; cdr3_aa: CSAPRRGTDTQYF; cdr3_nt: TGCAGTGCTCCACGCAGGGGGACAGATACGCAGTATTTT
d_call: NA; v_call: TRBV20-1; clone_size: NA; j_call: TRBJ1-1; cdr3_aa: CSAAELKPNTEAFF; cdr3_nt: TGCAGTGCTGCTGAGCTAAAACCGAACACTGAAGCTTTCTTT
d_call: NA; v_call: TRBV7-9; clone_size: few; j_call: TRBJ2-7; cdr3_aa: CASSRPAVSYEQYF; cdr3_nt: TGTGCCAGCAGCCGGCCTGCAGTTTCCTACGAGCAGTACTTC